The 4 T cell receptor beta chains presented below share a single source sample, sequenced in a study of blood T cell repertoires in COVID-19. Libraries were prepared by immunoSEQ multiplex PCR; TCRdb keeps only in-frame clonotypes and omits some of them. The sample shows about 230,000 clones, around 80% of them seen only once. The sequencing input was peripheral blood. The receptors originated from a middle-aged man with active or convalescent COVID-19.

The chain has TRBV20-1 and TRBJ2-2, with TRBD1 identical over 12 bases. Germline V lookup: CDR1 DFQATT, CDR2 SNEGSKA (reference sequence). The CDR3 runs 16 residues. The ends lost 3 bases at V and 6 bases at J; junction bases unmatched: 8. The CDR3, as DNA: TGCAGTGCTAGTGCTGGGACAGGGGGCTGGTCCGGGGAGCTGTTTTTT. Its translation is CSASAGTGGWSGELFF.

The J gene is TRBJ2-7, the V gene TRBV7-8, with 9 bases identical to TRBD2. Germline-derived CDR1 and CDR2 are SGHVS and FQNEAQ. The V gene end was trimmed by 1 base and the J gene end by 5 bases; junction bases not matched to a gene: 6. The CDR3 spans 15 residues. CDR3 nucleotides: TGTGCCAGCAGCTTAGTAGCGGGAGTTTTCGACGAGCAGTACTTC. It translates to CASSLVAGVFDEQYF.

The genes are TRBV6-1 and TRBJ1-2; D not resolved. Germline-derived CDR1 and CDR2 are MNHNS and SASEGT. This CDR3 comprises 14 residues. With 2 bases removed from V and 4 bases from J, the gap between germline ends came to 11 bases. CDR3 sequence (DNA): TGTGCCAGCAGTGAACGTAGGGAGAGCTATGGCTACACCTTC. Translation: CASSERRESYGYTF.

The gene calls are TRBV19 and TRBJ2-1, with TRBD2 identical over 9 bases. CDR1 is LNHDA, CDR2 SQIVND, per germline (reference sequence). The CDR3 consists of 15 residues. The trim removed 4 bases at V and 4 bases at J, leaving 5 bases unmatched. CDR3 nucleotides: TGTGCCAGTAGTAACCTAGCGGGGATTTACAATGAGCAGTTCTTC. It specifies CASSNLAGIYNEQFF.